The 20 T cell receptor beta chains reported below all come from one sample, sequenced in a study of T-cell memory formation after mild COVID-19. In TCRdb, the 5' RACE reads were re-called with MiXCR into one record per CDR3 protein. The sample has around 410,000 distinct CDR3 sequences; about 25% are singletons. The sample consisted of PBMCs or a T cell subset sorted from them (not recorded which). Receptor source: an adult woman who had mild COVID-19 (a few samples of this study predate the infection). Cell type and time point are not known.

The CDR3 sequence: CASSAWDRTTDTQYF. The DNA for the CDR3 is TGTGCCAGCAGTGCCTGGGACCGGACCACAGATACGCAGTATTTT. The rearrangement uses TRBV6-1 and TRBJ2-3; D might be TRBD1 or TRBD2, each matching 5 bases. CDR1 is MNHNS and CDR2 is SASEGT in the germline V gene. The V end was cut by 4 bases, the J end by 2 bases, with 13 bases between. The CDR3 is 15 residues long.

This clonotype was detected only a few times. The chain links TRBV7-2 to TRBJ2-5; D unclear. The CDR3 consists of 14 residues. The ends were cut back, 5 bases at V and 2 bases at J, with 12 bases in the middle. The germline gives CDR1 SGHTA, CDR2 FQGNSA. CDR3 sequence: CASSHPPEQETQYF. CDR3 DNA sequence: TGTGCCAGCAGCCATCCCCCGGAGCAAGAGACCCAGTACTTC.

This clonotype was observed a handful of times. The chain couples TRBV6-1 to TRBJ2-1; D not certain. The V and J ends lost 7 bases and 7 bases respectively, with 14 bases between them. The CDR3 runs to 13 residues. Germline V gene data show CDR1 as MNHNS and CDR2 as SASEGT. CDR3 nucleotides: TGTGCCAGCAATTTCACCCCCTTAAATGAGCAGTTCTTC. It specifies CASNFTPLNEQFF.

The rearrangement links TRBV18 to TRBJ2-7; D ambiguous. Trimming stripped 3 bases from V and 2 bases from J, with 8 bases between. This CDR3 comprises 13 residues. Germline CDR1 reads KGHSH; CDR2 reads LQKENI. Here the CDR3 DNA reads TGTGCCAGCTCACCCTCAGTACCCTACGAGCAGTACTTC. It is translated as CASSPSVPYEQYF.

In this sample, this clonotype turned up a few times. J is TRBJ2-1 and V is TRBV24-1; 7 bases align to TRBD2. J gave up 3 bases and V 3 bases, and 7 bases lay outside the gene matches. The CDR3 is made up of 16 amino acids. Germline V CDR1 and CDR2: KGHDR, SFDVKD. The CDR3 nucleotides read TGTGCCACCAGTGATGGGGGGGGAGGAATCTACAATGAGCAGTTCTTC. Residues: CATSDGGGGIYNEQFF.

The chain is built from TRBV2 and TRBJ1-5; D gene unclear. The CDR3 totals 13 residues. Trimming cost V 4 bases and J 4 bases, with 8 bases left between them. Per germline, CDR1 SNHLY and CDR2 FYNNEI. The DNA of the CDR3 is TGTGCCAGCAGTGGGACGGGTAATCAGCCCCAGCATTTT. This sequence encodes CASSGTGNQPQHF. Supplemented by reference TRBV2 and TRBJ1-5, the full variable domain reads EPEVTQTPSHQVTQMGQEVILRCVPISNHLYFYWYRQILGQKVEFLVSFYNNEISEKSEIFDDQFSVERPDGSNFTLKIRSTKLEDSAMYFCASSGTGNQPQHFGDGTRLSIL.

The chain links TRBV29-1 to TRBJ2-5, with 7 bases matching TRBD1. From germline, CDR1 is SQVTM and CDR2 ANQGSEA. The CDR3 totals 14 residues. Trimming took 2 bases from V and 5 from J; bases not matched to a gene: 8. CDR3: CSVEWDRADETQYF. The CDR3, as DNA: TGCAGCGTTGAATGGGACAGAGCGGATGAGACCCAGTACTTC.

The chain is built from TRBV7-9 and TRBJ1-6; D remains ambiguous. CDR1 and CDR2 (germline): SEHNR, FQNEAQ (reference sequence). The CDR3 is 17 residues long. Between the trimmed V and J ends, which lost 1 base and 4 bases, there was a span of 14 bases. DNA for the CDR3: TGTGCCAGCAGCTTAGAGGGAGCAGGCGCTTATAATTCACCCCTCCACTTT. This translates into CASSLEGAGAYNSPLHF.

The chain uses TRBV20-1 and TRBJ1-1; TRBD1 is a possible D gene (5 bases). This CDR3 contains 15 residues. Deletions cut 5 bases from V and 1 base from J, with 17 bases between. The germline gives CDR1 DFQATT, CDR2 SNEGSKA (reference sequence). The CDR3 protein is CSARSPGLQNTEAFF. The CDR3 DNA reads as TGCAGTGCTCGATCACCGGGACTGCAGAACACTGAAGCTTTCTTT.

The J gene is TRBJ2-1, the V gene TRBV7-9; D gene unclear. V was clipped by 6 bases and J by 5 bases, with 8 bases between them. Germline lookup yields CDR1 SEHNR and CDR2 FQNEAQ (reference sequence). CDR3 length: 12 residues. The DNA of the CDR3 is TGTGCCAGCAGAGGTGGACACAATGAGCAGTTCTTC. This codes for CASRGGHNEQFF.

This chain uses TRBV28 with TRBJ2-1; 10 nucleotides align to TRBD2. CDR1 is MDHEN, CDR2 SYDVKM, per germline. With 4 bases clipped from V and 2 bases from J, the junction kept 2 bases outside the gene matches. This CDR3 region has 15 residues. The CDR3 coding sequence is TGTGCCAGCAGTTCAGCGGGAGGGCCCTACAATGAGCAGTTCTTC. This codes for CASSSAGGPYNEQFF.

This clonotype was picked up many times. The CDR3 nucleotides read TGTGCCAGCAGCTTAATCCCTCAGAACACCGGGGAGCTGTTTTTT. Translation gives CASSLIPQNTGELFF. V usage is TRBV7-2 and J usage is TRBJ2-2; no clear D. The germline V gene encodes CDR1 SGHTA and CDR2 FQGNSA. This CDR3 spans 15 amino acids. Trimming shortened V by 2 bases and J by 1 base, and 8 bases separated the two germline ends.

This clonotype was detected a few times. This sequence joins TRBV7-3 and TRBJ2-1; D remains ambiguous. V dropped 5 bases and J dropped 7 bases, with 12 bases sitting between them. The CDR3 extends over 13 amino acids. Per germline, CDR1 SGHTA and CDR2 FQGTGA. CDR3 residues: CASSPSTWNEQFF. The CDR3 DNA reads TGTGCCAGCAGCCCCTCGACTTGGAATGAGCAGTTCTTC.

The chain is built from TRBV20-1 and TRBJ1-4, with 10 bases lining up with TRBD1. V dropped 6 bases and J dropped 7; count of bases not matched to a gene: 17. Per germline, CDR1 DFQATT and CDR2 SNEGSKA (reference sequence). CDR3 length: 17 amino acids. The CDR3 protein is CSASTRDRGYRREKLFF. In DNA, the CDR3 is TGCAGTGCCAGTACCCGGGACAGGGGTTATCGGCGTGAAAAACTGTTTTTT.

A few counts support this clonotype. The chain links TRBV4-1 to TRBJ2-1; D unclear. Trimming left V 4 bases short and J 8 bases short, with 12 bases between. Germline values: CDR1 MGHRA, CDR2 YSYEKL. The CDR3 covers 13 residues. The CDR3 nucleotides are TGCGCCAGCAGCCCGAATCGCTTTGATGAGCAGTTCTTC. It codes for CASSPNRFDEQFF.

This clonotype has more than one count but fewer than ten. The chain has TRBV23-1 and TRBJ1-5; no clear D gene. TRBV23-1 is noted as an ORF with a role that remains uncertain. The CDR3 runs 19 residues. Trimming cost V 7 bases and J 5 bases, with 30 bases left between them. The CDR3 is CASTRPSDEVSLRHQPQHF. Here the CDR3 DNA reads TGCGCCAGCACGCGCCCCTCCGACGAGGTGTCTCTGCGCCATCAGCCCCAGCATTTT.

The chain carries TRBV19 and TRBJ1-2, with 8 bases lining up with TRBD1. V was pared by 10 bases and J by 6 bases, with 4 bases of the junction left unmatched. This CDR3 comprises 11 residues. The germline V gene has CDR1 LNHDA and CDR2 SQIVND (reference sequence). Written as DNA, the CDR3 is TGTGCCACCCGGGACAGGCATGGCTACACCTTC. Translation: CATRDRHGYTF.

This chain uses TRBV15 with TRBJ2-5, with 8 nucleotides matching TRBD1. The CDR3 is 15 residues long. V lost 2 bases and J lost 7; bases outside the gene matches: 9. From germline, CDR1 is LNHNV and CDR2 YYDKDF (reference sequence). The DNA for the CDR3 is TGTGCCACCAGCAGATCAGGACAGGGTCAGATGACCCAGTACTTC. Amino acid sequence: CATSRSGQGQMTQYF.

Written as DNA, the CDR3 is TGTGCCTGGGGTTCTATGGGCGCCCGATACAATGAGCAGTTCTTC. Encoded protein: CAWGSMGARYNEQFF. This sequence joins TRBV30 and TRBJ2-1; D is unresolved. V lost 5 bases and J lost 4, with 18 bases in between. The CDR3 is made up of 15 amino acids. CDR1 is GTSNPN and CDR2 is SVGIG in the germline V gene (reference sequence).

This sequence joins TRBV27 and TRBJ2-5; 11 nucleotides line up with TRBD2. The CDR3 consists of 16 residues. Germline-derived CDR1 and CDR2 are MNHEY and SMNVEV (reference sequence). Trimming removed 6 bases from V and 3 bases from J; junction bases left unmatched: 9. CDR3 sequence: CASSQISGRAKETQYF. The CDR3 region has the DNA TGTGCCAGCAGCCAGATTAGCGGGAGGGCCAAAGAGACCCAGTACTTC.